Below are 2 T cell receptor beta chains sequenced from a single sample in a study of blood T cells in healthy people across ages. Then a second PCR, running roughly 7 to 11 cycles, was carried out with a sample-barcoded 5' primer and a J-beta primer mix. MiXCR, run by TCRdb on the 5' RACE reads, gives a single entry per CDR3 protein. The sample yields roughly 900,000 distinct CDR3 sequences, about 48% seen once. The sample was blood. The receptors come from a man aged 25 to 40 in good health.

CDR3: CASSLKGHRNTEAFF. CDR3 sequence (DNA): TGTGCCAGCAGCTTAAAAGGACACAGGAACACTGAAGCTTTCTTT. This chain links TRBV7-9 with TRBJ1-1; TRBD1 is a possible D gene (5 bases). CDR1 and CDR2 (germline): SEHNR, FQNEAQ (reference sequence). Trimming cost V 2 bases and J 1 base, with 11 bases left between them. The CDR3 totals 15 residues. The variable domain in full, with the rest retrieved from reference TRBV7-9 and TRBJ1-1, is DTGVSQNPRHKITKRGQNVTFRCDPISEHNRLYWYRQTLGQGPEFLTYFQNEAQLEKSRLLSDRFSAERPKGSFSTLEIQRTEQGDSAMYLCASSLKGHRNTEAFFGQGTRLTVV.

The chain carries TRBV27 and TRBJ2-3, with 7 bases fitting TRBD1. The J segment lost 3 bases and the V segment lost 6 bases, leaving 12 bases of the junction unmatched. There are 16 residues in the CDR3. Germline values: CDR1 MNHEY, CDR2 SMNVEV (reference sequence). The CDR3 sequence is CASRVRGAGGTDTQYF. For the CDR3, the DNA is TGTGCCAGCAGGGTACGTGGGGCAGGGGGAACAGATACGCAGTATTTT.